The present T cell receptor beta chain was sequenced within a study of T cell responses to AZD1222 COVID-19 vaccine. Study overall: Doses given second, at about 4 or about 12 weeks, were pooled.

General study findings and limits: Per reports, nearly half of all spike-specific TCRs target regions that are unmutated in variants. Donor demographics were predominantly white British with a female majority; clonal diversity may be underestimated. Spike-specific TCR breadth and depth went up after people got two AZD1222 doses.

With regard to this clone: Antigen: not known.

The CDR3 is 17 residues long. V dropped 5 bases and J dropped 5; count of bases not matched to a gene: 12. Germline CDR1 reads MNHEY; CDR2 reads SMNVEV (reference sequence). The assay was immunoSEQ multiplex PCR, and TCRdb's table has in-frame clones only and misses some. In the table there are about 86,000 clones, roughly 86% of which are singletons. This sequence joins TRBV27 and TRBJ2-2; 9 positions agree with TRBD1. Sequenced here: peripheral blood, sampled on day 0 of AZD1222 vaccination. The clonotype comes from an adult in good health. The CDR3 reads CASSTHRTGAGTGELFF. The CDR3, as DNA: TGTGCCAGCAGTACCCATCGGACAGGGGCAGGTACCGGGGAGCTGTTTTTT.